These T cell receptor beta chains were read from a single sample in a study of T cell repertoires in cytomegalovirus infection. No antigen has been identified for these receptors. In TCRdb, the reads were re-called with MiXCR into one record per CDR3 protein. The data hold roughly 990,000 distinct CDR3 sequences, with less than 40% observed a single time. The source was cultured CD8+ T cells from PBMCs, collected from culture after CMV antigen stimulation. The receptor source for this set is a human donor in good health (CMV status not recorded). Some clones in this sample may be carry-over from other donors' samples. Each CDR3 is given with its conserved first and last residue. A D gene is named only where the DNA matches it firmly. Some rows have no size entry. The others give once, few or many, or a class for an expanded clone.

j_call v_call clone_size d_call cdr3_aa cdr3_nt
TRBJ2-7 TRBV7-2 many TRBD2 CASSLNSGALSYEQYF TGTGCCAGCAGCTTGAATAGCGGGGCACTCTCCTACGAGCAGTACTTC
TRBJ2-5 TRBV7-9 few NA CASSIEGPYRETQYF TGTGCCAGCAGTATCGAGGGGCCGTACCGAGAGACCCAGTACTTC
TRBJ2-7 TRBV18 many NA CASSPTTGTDTYEQYF TGTGCCAGCTCACCAACCACCGGGACTGATACCTACGAGCAGTACTTC
TRBJ2-1 TRBV4-1 many TRBD2 CASSQGTSGEYNEQFF TGCGCCAGCAGCCAGGGGACTAGCGGGGAGTACAATGAGCAGTTCTTC
TRBJ1-1 TRBV12-5 many NA CASGLDRPNTEAFF TGTGCTAGTGGTTTGGACAGGCCAAACACTGAAGCTTTCTTT
TRBJ1-1 TRBV7-3 NA TRBD1 CASSLTGQVAEAFF TGTGCCAGCAGCTTAACGGGACAGGTTGCTGAAGCTTTCTTT
TRBJ2-1 TRBV2 NA NA CASPGRGGNEQFF TGTGCCTCTCCTGGCAGGGGAGGGAATGAGCAGTTCTTC
TRBJ1-2 TRBV7-9 few NA CASSFPYRDNYGYTF TGTGCCAGCAGCTTCCCGTACCGGGACAACTATGGCTACACCTTC
TRBJ2-7 TRBV7-2 many TRBD2 CASSKTSGGAGFNYEQYF TGTGCCAGCAGCAAAACTAGCGGGGGGGCGGGCTTCAACTACGAGCAGTACTTC
TRBJ1-1 TRBV6-6 NA NA CASSYSQGKTEAFF TGTGCCAGCAGTTACTCTCAGGGAAAGACTGAAGCTTTCTTT
TRBJ2-3 TRBV12-3/TRBV12-4 many NA CASSPAAPDTQYF TGTGCCAGCAGCCCCGCGGCCCCCGATACGCAGTATTTT
TRBJ2-3 TRBV10-3 few NA CAISGDGQGTDTQYF TGTGCCATCAGTGGAGATGGGCAGGGGACAGATACGCAGTATTTT
TRBJ1-1 TRBV7-6 NA NA CASTGPGAEAFF TGTGCCAGCACCGGACCGGGCGCTGAAGCTTTCTTT
TRBJ2-7 TRBV11-2 NA TRBD1 CASSLFPTGGFYEQYF TGTGCCAGCAGCTTATTTCCGACAGGGGGCTTCTACGAGCAGTACTTC
TRBJ1-2 TRBV5-1 NA TRBD1 CASRLSGQATNYGYTF TGCGCCAGCAGACTCTCCGGACAGGCGACTAACTATGGCTACACCTTC
TRBJ1-2 TRBV19 few NA CASSIYSSYGYTF TGTGCCAGTAGTATCTACAGCTCCTATGGCTACACCTTC
TRBJ1-5 TRBV27 few TRBD1 CASRTGGTNQPQHF TGTGCCAGCAGGACAGGGGGCACCAATCAGCCCCAGCATTTT
TRBJ2-5 TRBV12-3/TRBV12-4 NA NA CASSLIDGRETQYF TGTGCCAGCAGTTTAATCGACGGGAGAGAGACCCAGTACTTC
TRBJ2-2 TRBV10-3 few TRBD1 CAIKVARDREDYSTGELFF TGTGCCATCAAGGTAGCCCGGGACAGGGAGGATTATAGCACCGGGGAGCTGTTTTTT
TRBJ2-5 TRBV27 NA NA CASSFSLGVRGSETQYF TGTGCCAGCAGTTTTTCGTTAGGGGTTAGGGGGTCGGAGACCCAGTACTTC
TRBJ1-1 TRBV7-8 many NA CATLGGNTEAFF TGTGCCACCCTCGGAGGAAACACTGAAGCTTTCTTT
TRBJ1-2 TRBV10-3 once NA CAIRDLLRGYTF TGTGCCATCAGGGACCTATTACGAGGCTACACCTTC
TRBJ1-6 TRBV7-2 many NA CASSETDYSSYNSPLHF TGTGCCAGCAGCGAGACGGATTATAGCTCCTATAATTCACCCCTCCACTTT
TRBJ2-7 TRBV6-6 few NA CASSQQLHEQYF TGTGCCAGCAGCCAGCAGCTCCACGAGCAGTACTTC
TRBJ1-3 TRBV4-3 NA NA CASSQGTGSSGNTIYF TGCGCCAGCAGCCAAGGAACAGGTAGCTCTGGAAACACCATATATTTT
TRBJ2-1 TRBV5-4 NA TRBD2 CASSDPSGGLNEQFF TGTGCCAGCAGCGACCCTAGCGGGGGGTTGAATGAGCAGTTCTTC